A single sample gave rise to the 22 T cell receptor beta chains below, sequenced in a study of blood T cell repertoires in COVID-19. TCRdb's table, derived via immunoSEQ multiplex PCR, lists solely in-frame clones and lacks some. Of just over 300,000 clones in the sample, around 91% were seen once. Sequenced material: PBMCs or T cells enriched from blood (not recorded which). The receptors come from a woman between 35 and 50 years old who had recovered from COVID-19.

This chain uses TRBV6-2 or TRBV6-3 with TRBJ2-7, with 7 positions matching TRBD2. V dropped 6 bases and J dropped 0; count of bases not matched to a gene: 5. Looked up from germline, CDR1 is MNHEY and CDR2 is SVGEGT. The CDR3 is 14 amino acids. This chain's CDR3 is CASSVAGFSYEQYF. As DNA, the CDR3 is TGTGCCAGCAGCGTAGCGGGTTTCTCCTACGAGCAGTACTTC.

V is TRBV5-4 and J is TRBJ2-5; D not resolved. CDR1 SGHNT and CDR2 YYREEE come from the germline V gene (reference sequence). The CDR3 contains 14 residues. The germline V and J ends were trimmed by 2 bases and 0 bases, with 8 bases remaining between them. CDR3 DNA: TGTGCCAGCAGCTTCTGGCCAAACCAAGAGACCCAGTACTTC. Protein sequence: CASSFWPNQETQYF.

The chain couples TRBV4-2 to TRBJ1-2; the match to TRBD1 covers 10 bases. In germline, CDR1 is LGHNA, CDR2 YNFKEQ. The V and J ends lost 2 bases and 10 bases, in that order; junction bases with no gene match: 7. The CDR3 totals 14 residues. The CDR3 coding sequence is TGTGCCAGCAGCCAAACAGGGACAGGGGTTGTCTACACCTTC. Its translation: CASSQTGTGVVYTF.

The J gene is TRBJ2-5, the V gene TRBV11-2; 10 positions agree with TRBD2. The junction had 9 bases not matched to a gene; V was cut back by 0 bases and J by 5 bases. The CDR3 length is 17 residues. Germline CDR1 reads SGHAT; CDR2 reads FQNNGV. CDR3 sequence (DNA): TGTGCCAGCAGCTTAGATAGAGCGGGAGGGCCCTCGGAGACCCAGTACTTC. Translation: CASSLDRAGGPSETQYF.

The CDR3 nucleotides read TGTGCCATCAGTTTATCGGACAGGGGGCGAGAGACCCAGTACTTC. This translates into CAISLSDRGRETQYF. The V call is TRBV10-3, the J call TRBJ2-5; TRBD1 aligns across 11 bases. V shed 5 bases and J 4 bases; nucleotides not matched to a gene: 6. This CDR3 is built from 15 residues. Germline CDR1 reads ENHRY; CDR2 reads SYGVKD.

The gene calls are TRBV28 and TRBJ1-5, with D tentatively TRBD1 (6 bases). Germline CDR1 is MDHEN and CDR2 is SYDVKM. The CDR3 is 16 amino acids. Trimming pared 6 bases from V and 2 bases from J, leaving 17 bases between. CDR3: CASSPLQGYGNQPQHF. CDR3 DNA: TGTGCCAGCAGCCCCTTACAGGGTTATGGCAATCAGCCCCAGCATTTT.

The J gene is TRBJ2-7, the V gene TRBV5-1; possible D gene TRBD2, 5 bases. V was trimmed by 8 bases and J by 2 bases, leaving 14 bases between them. Germline V gene data show CDR1 as SGHRS and CDR2 as YFSETQ. The CDR3 sequence is 13 residues long. CDR3 region: CASSPGSTYEQYF. The CDR3 coding sequence is TGCGCCAGTTCCCCTGGGAGCACCTACGAGCAGTACTTC.

This clone was counted a single time. The chain links TRBV11-2 to TRBJ2-7, with TRBD1 as a possible D gene (6 bases). The CDR3 runs to 15 residues. Germline CDR1 and CDR2: SGHAT and FQNNGV. The V gene lost 1 base and the J gene lost 3 bases, with 13 bases spanning the gap. CDR3 sequence reads: CASSLGTAPNYEQYF. DNA of the CDR3: TGTGCCAGCAGCTTAGGGACAGCGCCAAACTACGAGCAGTACTTC.

The chain has TRBV5-1 and TRBJ2-7; possibly TRBD2 for D (6 bases). The germline CDR1 and CDR2 sequences are SGHRS and YFSETQ. There are 15 residues in the CDR3. V gave up 4 bases and J gave up 3 bases, with 17 bases separating them. The CDR3 protein is CASSNPGLQGYEQYF. The CDR3 DNA is TGCGCCAGCAGCAACCCGGGACTCCAGGGCTACGAGCAGTACTTC. Full variable domain (rest looked up from reference TRBV5-1 and TRBJ2-7): KAGVTQTPRYLIKTRGQQVTLSCSPISGHRSVSWYQQTPGQGLQFLFEYFSETQRNKGNFPGRFSGRQFSNSRSEMNVSTLELGDSALYLCASSNPGLQGYEQYFGPGTRLTVT.

This chain joins TRBV5-5 and TRBJ2-2; TRBD2 matches 9 bases. Germline CDR1 is SGHKS and CDR2 is YYEKEE (reference sequence). Trimming took 3 bases from V and 7 from J; bases not matched to a gene: 10. The CDR3 is 16 residues long. The DNA of the CDR3 is TGTGCCAGCAGCTCCGGCTGGCGGGAGGGCGTCGGGGAGCTGTTTTTT. It translates to CASSSGWREGVGELFF.

This rearrangement joins TRBV2 to TRBJ1-4; D may be TRBD1 (5 bases). This CDR3 spans 13 amino acids. Germline V lookup: CDR1 SNHLY, CDR2 FYNNEI. V lost 9 bases to trimming and J lost 8 bases, with 16 bases between them. The DNA of the CDR3 is TGTGCCAGTACCCGTGGGGGGACCGAAAAACTGTTTTTT. It codes for CASTRGGTEKLFF. Looking up the rest from reference TRBV2 and TRBJ1-4 gives the full variable domain: EPEVTQTPSHQVTQMGQEVILRCVPISNHLYFYWYRQILGQKVEFLVSFYNNEISEKSEIFDDQFSVERPDGSNFTLKIRSTKLEDSAMYFCASTRGGTEKLFFGSGTQLSVL.

This chain joins TRBV7-9 and TRBJ2-1, with 11 bases identical to TRBD1. V was pared by 5 bases and J by 13 bases, with 7 bases of the junction left unmatched. Germline V gene data show CDR1 as SEHNR and CDR2 as FQNEAQ (reference sequence). There are 13 residues in the CDR3. Here the CDR3 DNA reads TGTGCCAGCAGCCATGGGACAGGGGGAGGTCAGTTCTTC. It specifies CASSHGTGGGQFF.

The rearrangement links TRBV4-3 to TRBJ2-1; 11 nucleotides line up with TRBD2. The germline V gene encodes CDR1 LGHNA and CDR2 YSLEER. V lost 2 bases and J lost 4; bases outside the gene matches: 4. The CDR3 has 16 amino acids. The CDR3: CASSQSSGGDYNEQFF. CDR3 DNA sequence: TGCGCCAGCAGCCAAAGTAGCGGGGGGGATTACAATGAGCAGTTCTTC.

The V gene is TRBV5-4, the J gene TRBJ2-5; D perhaps matches TRBD2 (6 bases). The CDR3 runs 15 residues. Trimming removed 0 bases at V and 5 bases at J, with 14 bases between. Germline lookup yields CDR1 SGHNT and CDR2 YYREEE (reference sequence). This CDR3 is CASSLAKEGWETQYF. For the CDR3, the DNA is TGTGCCAGCAGCTTGGCCAAGGAGGGGTGGGAGACCCAGTACTTC.

The chain carries TRBV5-1 and TRBJ2-5; 9 nucleotides agree with TRBD2. This CDR3 is 16 amino acids long. CDR1 is SGHRS and CDR2 is YFSETQ in the germline V gene. Trimming cost V 0 bases and J 0 bases; bases outside gene matches: 3. CDR3 sequence: CASSLGGTSHQETQYF. CDR3 nucleotides: TGCGCCAGCAGCTTGGGCGGGACTAGCCACCAAGAGACCCAGTACTTC.

The rearrangement joins TRBV25-1 to TRBJ1-4; TRBD1 aligns across 8 bases. Germline lookup yields CDR1 MGHDK and CDR2 SYGVNS. The CDR3 covers 16 residues. After removal of 1 base from V and 4 bases from J, the junction contained 5 bases not matched to a gene. Written as DNA, the CDR3 is TGTGCCAGCAGTGAATGGACAGGGAATGTTAATGAAAAACTGTTTTTT. Translating gives CASSEWTGNVNEKLFF.

V and J are TRBV18 and TRBJ1-4; D not resolved. CDR1 KGHSH and CDR2 LQKENI come from the germline V gene. V was shortened by 5 bases and J by 0 bases, with 7 bases between the two germline ends. This CDR3 has 14 amino acids. The CDR3 sequence is CASSSIATNEKLFF. CDR3 DNA: TGTGCCAGCTCATCTATAGCAACTAATGAAAAACTGTTTTTT.

The chain joins TRBV24-1 to TRBJ1-2, with 7 bases aligning to TRBD1. Germline V gives CDR1 KGHDR, CDR2 SFDVKD. Germline trimming cut 2 bases from V and 4 bases from J; bases unmatched to any gene: 6. The CDR3 loop spans 15 amino acids. Here the CDR3 DNA reads TGTGCCACCAGTGATTCTGGGAACAGGGGCTATGGCTACACCTTC. Amino acids: CATSDSGNRGYGYTF.

Concerning this clone: Other DNA sequences in the same sample also yield this CDR3. V and J are TRBV19 and TRBJ2-7; 11 positions match TRBD2. Germline CDR1 reads LNHDA; CDR2 reads SQIVND (reference sequence). This CDR3 is 16 amino acids long. J was trimmed by 4 bases and V by 1 base; bases with no gene match: 6. The CDR3 DNA reads TGTGCCAGTAGTATAGCTGGGACTAGCGGAACTTACGAGCAGTACTTC. Translating it yields CASSIAGTSGTYEQYF.

This rearrangement joins TRBV11-2 to TRBJ2-2; 7 bases match TRBD2. The V and J ends lost 0 bases and 7 bases, in that order; junction bases with no gene match: 8. CDR1 and CDR2 (germline): SGHAT, FQNNGV. The CDR3 runs to 16 residues. The CDR3 nucleotides read TGTGCCAGCAGCTTAGATCGGGGAGGGGCCGACGGGGAGCTGTTTTTT. Translation: CASSLDRGGADGELFF.

The chain couples TRBV7-8 to TRBJ2-5; 9 bases are a match to TRBD2. This CDR3 comprises 16 residues. The ends lost 0 bases at V and 5 bases at J; junction bases unmatched: 7. Looked up from germline, CDR1 is SGHVS and CDR2 is FQNEAQ. The CDR3: CASSLALAGTGETQYF. CDR3 bases: TGTGCCAGCAGCTTAGCTCTAGCGGGGACGGGGGAGACCCAGTACTTC.

This chain joins TRBV19 and TRBJ1-6, with D hard to call. The CDR3 loop spans 15 amino acids. Trimming removed 3 bases from V and 3 bases from J, with 9 bases in between. CDR1 is LNHDA, CDR2 SQIVND, per germline (reference sequence). The CDR3, as DNA: TGTGCCAGTAGTATCCGTCAGGACTATAATTCACCCCTCCACTTT. It translates to CASSIRQDYNSPLHF.